This T cell receptor beta chain was recovered during a study of blood T cell repertoires in COVID-19. Study summary: Acute-phase and convalescent COVID-19 samples originated in the United States, Italy and Spain.

Original processing methods: Amplification of reference gene primers was used by the study to estimate nucleated cell counts. The data were produced by immunoSEQ multiplex PCR, yet TCRdb's version contains in-frame clones alone and is incomplete. V and J calls and clone size follow that table, whereas D and trimming were derived from the DNA. Found here are about 270,000 clones, approximately 82% of them singletons; the top ten hold 2.5% to 3.5%. Sequenced: peripheral blood. The TCR sequence derives from a woman between 18 and 30 years old with acute or convalescent COVID-19.

The CDR3 reads CASSPDRELNTIYF. Written as DNA, the CDR3 is TGTGCCAGCAGCCCCGACAGGGAGCTGAACACCATATATTTT. V gene TRBV7-9 combines with J gene TRBJ1-3, with 7 positions matching TRBD1. The germline V gene has CDR1 SEHNR and CDR2 FQNEAQ (reference sequence). The CDR3 has 14 amino acids. J gave up 7 bases and V 5 bases, and 8 bases lay outside the gene matches. Full variable domain (missing parts from reference TRBV7-9 and TRBJ1-3): DTGVSQNPRHKITKRGQNVTFRCDPISEHNRLYWYRQTLGQGPEFLTYFQNEAQLEKSRLLSDRFSAERPKGSFSTLEIQRTEQGDSAMYLCASSPDRELNTIYFGEGSWLTVV.